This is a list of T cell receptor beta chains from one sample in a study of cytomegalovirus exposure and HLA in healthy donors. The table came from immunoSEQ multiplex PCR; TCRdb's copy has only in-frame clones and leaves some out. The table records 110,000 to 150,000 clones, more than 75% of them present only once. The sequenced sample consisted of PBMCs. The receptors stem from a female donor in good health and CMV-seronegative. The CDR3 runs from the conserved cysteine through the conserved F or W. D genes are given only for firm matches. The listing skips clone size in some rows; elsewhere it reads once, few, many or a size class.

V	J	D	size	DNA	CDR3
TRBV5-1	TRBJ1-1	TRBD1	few	TGCGCCAGCAGCGGCGGGACAGCGAACACTGAAGCTTTCTTT	CASSGGTANTEAFF
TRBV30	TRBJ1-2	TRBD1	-	TGTGCCTGGAGTTTGTTGGGACAGGGTGGCAGCGGCTACACCTTC	CAWSLLGQGGSGYTF
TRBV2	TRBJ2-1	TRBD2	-	TGTGCCAGCAGTGGGCGGGAGAGGTCCTACAATGAGCAGTTCTTC	CASSGRERSYNEQFF
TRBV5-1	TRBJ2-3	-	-	TGCGCCAGCAGCCTGGGGGGGCCTAGCACAGATACGCAGTATTTT	CASSLGGPSTDTQYF
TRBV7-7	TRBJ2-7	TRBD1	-	TGTGCTAGCAGCGCCGGGACAGCCTACGAGCAGTACTTC	CASSAGTAYEQYF
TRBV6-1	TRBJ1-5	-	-	TGTGCCAGCAGTGAAGCGTCCGTGGCCATTCAGCCCCAGCATTTT	CASSEASVAIQPQHF
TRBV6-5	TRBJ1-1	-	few	TGTGCCACCATGAGGGCGGTAGGGGGGGTCGCTGAAGCTTTCTTT	CATMRAVGGVAEAFF
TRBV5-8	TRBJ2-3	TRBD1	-	TGTGCCAGCAGCCAGAGACAGGGGGCAAGCACGCAGTATTTT	CASSQRQGASTQYF
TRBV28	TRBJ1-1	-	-	TGTGCCAGCAGTCCACAGGGGAACACTGAAGCTTTCTTT	CASSPQGNTEAFF
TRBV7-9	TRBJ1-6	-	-	TGTGCCAGCAGCCTCGACACCTATAATTCACCCCTCCACTTT	CASSLDTYNSPLHF
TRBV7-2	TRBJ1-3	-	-	TGTGCCAGTGGGGGGGCCAACTCTGGAAACACCATATATTTT	CASGGANSGNTIYF
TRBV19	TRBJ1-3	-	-	TGTGCCAGTAGGGGCCTGAGCTCTGGAAACACCATATATTTT	CASRGLSSGNTIYF
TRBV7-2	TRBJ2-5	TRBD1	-	TGTGCCAGCAGCTTACAGGGGGCTGTCGTAGAGACCCAGTACTTC	CASSLQGAVVETQYF
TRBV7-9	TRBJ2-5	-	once	TGTGCCAGCAGCTTGCCGGGACTCCAAGAGACCCAGTACTTC	CASSLPGLQETQYF
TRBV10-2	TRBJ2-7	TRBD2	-	TGCGCCAGCAGTGGTTCCGGGAGGGTCTACGAGCAGTACTTC	CASSGSGRVYEQYF
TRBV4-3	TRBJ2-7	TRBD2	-	TGCGCCAGCAGCCAAGCCTTCACTAGCGGGAGTTACGAGCAGTACTTC	CASSQAFTSGSYEQYF
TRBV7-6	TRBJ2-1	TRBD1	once	TGTGCCAGCAGCTTTGGACAGGGGGCCTACAATGAGCAGTTCTTC	CASSFGQGAYNEQFF
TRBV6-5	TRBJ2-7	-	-	TGTGCCAGCACCAATAGGGGAGAGCAGTACTTC	CASTNRGEQYF
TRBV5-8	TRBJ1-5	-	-	TGTGCCAGCAGCCTAAACAGGGAAGGGGGGGATACTCAGCCCCAGCATTTT	CASSLNREGGDTQPQHF
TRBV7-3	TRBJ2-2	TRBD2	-	TGTGCCAGCAGCATGACTAGCGGGGCCACCGGGGAGCTGTTTTTT	CASSMTSGATGELFF
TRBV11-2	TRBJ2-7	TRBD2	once	TGTGCCAGCAGCTTATGGACTAGCGGGAAATACGAGCAGTACTTC	CASSLWTSGKYEQYF
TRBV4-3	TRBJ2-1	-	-	TGCGCCAGCAGCCAGAAGCGGGATGAGCAGTTCTTC	CASSQKRDEQFF
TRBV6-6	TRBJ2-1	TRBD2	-	TGTGCCAGCATAAGGACTAGCGACAATGAGCAGTTCTTC	CASIRTSDNEQFF
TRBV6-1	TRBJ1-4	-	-	TGTGCCAGGAGGACAGTTTATGAAAAACTGTTTTTT	CARRTVYEKLFF
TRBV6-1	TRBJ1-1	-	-	TGTGCCAGCAGTGAAGCGCTCCAGGATTTGGGCACTGAAGCTTTCTTT	CASSEALQDLGTEAFF
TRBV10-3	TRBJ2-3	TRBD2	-	TGTGCCATGCACGGGGAGGGCCGAGATACGCAGTATTTT	CAMHGEGRDTQYF
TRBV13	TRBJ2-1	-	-	TGTGCCAGCAGCTCACTAATAGGACGCGGGGCCTCCTACAATGAGCAGTTCTTC	CASSSLIGRGASYNEQFF